This passage covers 8 T cell receptor beta chains from one sample sequenced in a study of blood T cell repertoires in COVID-19. The protocol was immunoSEQ multiplex PCR, while the TCRdb copy is restricted to in-frame clones and leaves out a portion. Altogether about 120,000 clones are present, about nine tenths being singletons, with the ten largest covering around 4.5%. Sequenced sample: peripheral blood. These receptor sequences come from a man aged 40-49 years with acute or convalescent COVID-19.

Only a few counts were recorded for this clone. This rearrangement joins TRBV19 to TRBJ1-2; D gene unclear. Germline V gene data show CDR1 as LNHDA and CDR2 as SQIVND (reference sequence). Trimming stripped 5 bases from V and 0 bases from J, with 10 bases between. The CDR3 spans 14 residues. The CDR3 region is CASSASRANYGYTF. The CDR3 region has the DNA TGTGCCAGTAGTGCATCCCGGGCTAACTATGGCTACACCTTC.

The J gene is TRBJ1-2, the V gene TRBV3-1 (or the pseudogene TRBV3-2); D possibly corresponds to TRBD1 (5 bases). In germline, CDR1 is LGHDT, CDR2 YNNKEL (reference sequence). V was clipped by 4 bases and J by 6 bases, with 9 bases between them. The CDR3 has 12 residues. The CDR3 reads CASSRQGDGYTF. CDR3 bases: TGTGCCAGCAGCCGGCAGGGTGATGGCTACACCTTC.

The gene calls are TRBV6-1 and TRBJ2-3; TRBD2 matches at 8 bases. The CDR3 has 13 residues. Germline V gives CDR1 MNHNS, CDR2 SASEGT. The CDR3 reads CVAAVIAGDTQYF. The CDR3 region has the DNA TGTGTCGCAGCGGTTATAGCGGGGGATACGCAGTATTTT.

This clone came up once. The same CDR3 also results from other DNA sequences found in this sample. The chain couples TRBV7-2 to TRBJ2-3, with 13 nucleotides matching TRBD2. CDR3 size: 16 residues. The germline gives CDR1 SGHTA, CDR2 FQGNSA. The ends lost 4 bases at V and 1 base at J; junction bases unmatched: 2. The CDR3 DNA is TGTGCCAGCAGCTCAGGACTAGCGGGGGGCACAGATACGCAGTATTTT. Residues: CASSSGLAGGTDTQYF.

V is TRBV19 and J is TRBJ2-2, with TRBD2 matching 9 bases. Germline V gene lookup returns CDR1 LNHDA and CDR2 SQIVND (reference sequence). This CDR3 spans 17 amino acids. V shed 3 bases, J shed 7 bases, and the junction held 12 bases outside the gene matches. CDR3 region: CASSMGPSGIGGGELFF. The CDR3 DNA is TGTGCCAGTAGTATGGGGCCTAGCGGGATAGGTGGCGGGGAGCTGTTTTTT.

The rearrangement links TRBV9 to TRBJ2-2; weak D call: TRBD2 (5 bases). This CDR3 is 15 amino acids long. Germline CDR1 SGDLS, CDR2 YYNGEE. Trimming left V 3 bases short and J 9 bases short, with 18 bases between. The CDR3 protein is CASSAGGPLPRELFF. In DNA form, the CDR3 reads TGTGCCAGCAGCGCAGGAGGACCGCTCCCCCGGGAGCTGTTTTTT.

The V and J genes are TRBV19 and TRBJ2-1, with D perhaps TRBD2 (6 bases). CDR1 and CDR2 from the germline V gene are LNHDA and SQIVND (reference sequence). This CDR3 contains 20 residues. With 0 bases removed from V and 0 bases from J, the gap between germline ends came to 21 bases. The DNA for the CDR3 is TGTGCCAGTAGTATAGACGGACGGGGGAGTTTCCAAAGCTCCTACAATGAGCAGTTCTTC. Translation: CASSIDGRGSFQSSYNEQFF.

The genes are TRBV29-1 and TRBJ1-1; 8 bases are a match to TRBD1. Trimming removed 4 bases from V and 5 bases from J; junction bases left unmatched: 9. CDR3 length equals 14 residues. CDR1 is SQVTM, CDR2 ANQGSEA, per germline. The CDR3: CSVGQGPPRTEAFF. The CDR3 coding sequence is TGCAGCGTTGGACAGGGGCCTCCCCGGACTGAAGCTTTCTTT. The variable domain in full, with the rest retrieved from reference TRBV29-1 and TRBJ1-1, is SAVISQKPSRDICQRGTSLTIQCQVDSQVTMMFWYRQQPGQSLTLIATANQGSEATYESGFVIDKFPISRPNLTFSTLTVSNMSPEDSSIYLCSVGQGPPRTEAFFGQGTRLTVV.